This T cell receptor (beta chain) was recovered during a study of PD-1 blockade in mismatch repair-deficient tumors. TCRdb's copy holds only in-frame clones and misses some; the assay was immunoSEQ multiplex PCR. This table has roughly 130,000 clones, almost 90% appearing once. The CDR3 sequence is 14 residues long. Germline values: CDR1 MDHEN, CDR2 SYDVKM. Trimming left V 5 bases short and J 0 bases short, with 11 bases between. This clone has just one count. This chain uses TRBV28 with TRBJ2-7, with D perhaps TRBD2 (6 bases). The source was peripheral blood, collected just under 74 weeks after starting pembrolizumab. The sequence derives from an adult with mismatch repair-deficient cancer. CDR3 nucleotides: TGTGCCAGCAGTGCACCCGGGGGCTCCTACGAGCAGTACTTC. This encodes CASSAPGGSYEQYF.